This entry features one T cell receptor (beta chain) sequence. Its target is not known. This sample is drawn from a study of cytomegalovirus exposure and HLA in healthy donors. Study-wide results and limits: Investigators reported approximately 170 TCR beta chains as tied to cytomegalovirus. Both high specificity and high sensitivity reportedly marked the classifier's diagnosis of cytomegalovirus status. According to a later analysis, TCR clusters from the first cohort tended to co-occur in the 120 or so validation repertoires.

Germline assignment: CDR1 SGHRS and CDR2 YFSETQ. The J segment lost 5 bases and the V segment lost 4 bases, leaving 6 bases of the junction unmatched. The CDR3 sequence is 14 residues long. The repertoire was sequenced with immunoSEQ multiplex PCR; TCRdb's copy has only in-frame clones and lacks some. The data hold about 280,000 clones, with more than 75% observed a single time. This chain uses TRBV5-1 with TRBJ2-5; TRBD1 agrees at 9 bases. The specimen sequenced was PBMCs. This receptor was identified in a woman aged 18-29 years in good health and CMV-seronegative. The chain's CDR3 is CASSRDRALETQYF. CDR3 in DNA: TGCGCCAGCAGCCGGGACAGGGCTTTGGAGACCCAGTACTTC. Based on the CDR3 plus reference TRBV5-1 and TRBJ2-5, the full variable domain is KAGVTQTPRYLIKTRGQQVTLSCSPISGHRSVSWYQQTPGQGLQFLFEYFSETQRNKGNFPGRFSGRQFSNSRSEMNVSTLELGDSALYLCASSRDRALETQYFGPGTRLLVL.